These T cell receptor beta chains were read from a single sample in a study of T cell responses to AZD1222 COVID-19 vaccine. The method was immunoSEQ multiplex PCR; TCRdb's version includes in-frame clones alone and lacks a portion of them. Of more than 90,000 clones in the sample, roughly 84% were seen once. The sequencing here drew on peripheral blood, taken on day 0 of AZD1222 vaccination. These receptors came from an adult in good health. The CDR3 runs from the conserved cysteine through the conserved F or W. A D gene is named only where the DNA matches it firmly. Only part of the rows carry a size: once, few, many, or a class if the clone is expanded.

v_gene	abundance	j_gene	d_gene	CDR3aa	CDR3nt
TRBV19	.	TRBJ2-7	TRBD1	CASSTRGTGIDEQYF	TGTGCCAGTAGTACGCGGGGGACAGGGATCGACGAGCAGTACTTC
TRBV5-1	.	TRBJ2-1	TRBD2	CASKPGGSPPYNEQFF	TGCGCCAGCAAACCGGGGGGGTCACCTCCCTACAATGAGCAGTTCTTC
TRBV18	.	TRBJ1-1	.	CASSPSRTGSEAFF	TGTGCCAGCTCACCTTCCCGGACGGGCTCTGAAGCTTTCTTT
TRBV19	few	TRBJ2-3	TRBD1	CASKGGSGRGPADTQYF	TGTGCCAGTAAAGGAGGTAGCGGCAGGGGGCCTGCAGATACGCAGTATTTT
TRBV3-1/TRBV3-2	.	TRBJ1-5	TRBD1	CASSPGTGGSNQPQHF	TGTGCCAGCAGCCCTGGGACAGGGGGAAGCAATCAGCCCCAGCATTTT
TRBV6-5	.	TRBJ2-5	TRBD2	CASSYDLSGEGETQYF	TGTGCCAGCAGTTACGATCTTAGCGGGGAGGGGGAGACCCAGTACTTC
TRBV11-1	.	TRBJ2-7	TRBD2	CASTEGLAGFYEQYF	TGTGCCAGCACCGAAGGACTAGCGGGTTTCTACGAGCAGTACTTC
TRBV11-3	.	TRBJ2-1	TRBD2	CASSLGTSGGADEQFF	TGTGCCAGCAGCTTAGGTACTAGCGGGGGGGCCGATGAGCAGTTCTTC
TRBV28	.	TRBJ1-5	.	CASSQDQPQHF	TGTGCCAGCAGTCAGGATCAGCCCCAGCATTTT
TRBV29-1	.	TRBJ2-3	TRBD2	CSVETLAGERDTQYF	TGCAGCGTCGAAACCCTAGCGGGGGAACGAGATACGCAGTATTTT
TRBV29-1	.	TRBJ1-3	.	CSVQESSGNTIYF	TGCAGCGTACAGGAGTCGTCTGGAAACACCATATATTTT
TRBV28	many	TRBJ1-5	.	CASSFWGRINQPQHF	TGTGCCAGCAGTTTTTGGGGCAGGATCAATCAGCCCCAGCATTTT
TRBV3-1/TRBV3-2	.	TRBJ2-7	TRBD1	CASTLRGQGSYEQYF	TGTGCCAGCACCCTCCGGGGACAGGGGAGCTACGAGCAGTACTTC
TRBV12-3/TRBV12-4	.	TRBJ1-2	TRBD1	CASKDRAEYGYTF	TGTGCCAGCAAAGACAGGGCGGAGTATGGCTACACCTTC
TRBV19	.	TRBJ1-3	.	CASNDFGNTIYF	TGTGCCAGTAATGACTTCGGAAACACCATATATTTT
TRBV6-1	.	TRBJ2-3	.	CASSDFVSGPDTQYF	TGTGCCAGCAGTGATTTCGTATCCGGGCCAGATACGCAGTATTTT
TRBV5-1	.	TRBJ1-1	TRBD1	CASSYGQGLEVTEAFF	TGCGCCAGCAGCTATGGACAGGGCCTAGAGGTTACTGAAGCTTTCTTT
TRBV27	few	TRBJ2-3	TRBD2	CATCEFSGAGGTDTQYF	TGTGCCACCTGTGAATTTAGCGGGGCCGGGGGCACAGATACGCAGTATTTT
TRBV19	.	TRBJ1-1	.	CASRTGVSTEAFF	TGTGCCAGTAGGACCGGTGTAAGCACTGAAGCTTTCTTT
TRBV18	once	TRBJ1-5	.	CASSPSFYSNQPQHF	TGTGCCAGCTCACCCTCATTTTATAGCAATCAGCCCCAGCATTTT
TRBV6-5	few	TRBJ2-1	.	CASRQGRGSYNEQFF	TGTGCCAGCAGGCAGGGTCGTGGATCCTACAATGAGCAGTTCTTC
TRBV7-9	.	TRBJ1-2	TRBD1	CASTTKTGTGYTF	TGTGCCAGCACAACAAAGACAGGGACGGGCTACACCTTC